This T cell receptor (beta chain) appears in the sequencing data of a study of T cells in Graves' hyperthyroidism and ophthalmopathy. The TCR beta CDR3 regions underwent amplification using RNA transcripts as the source. TCR CDR3 regions were first amplified by RT-PCR with HTBI primers. TCRdb re-called the multiplex PCR reads with MiXCR, one entry per CDR3 protein. The sample records 700,000 to 850,000 distinct CDR3 sequences, under 45% being singletons. This clonotype has ten or more counts. The CDR3 spans 15 residues. The germline gives CDR1 SNHLY, CDR2 FYNNEI. V was shortened by 4 bases and J by 0 bases, with 12 bases between the two germline ends.

The chain recombines TRBV2 with TRBJ1-1; D gene unclear. The source of this sequence is a woman aged 40-49 years with Graves' hyperthyroidism. The sample taken for sequencing was blood. CDR3 loop: CASSVFATMNTEAFF. For the CDR3, the DNA is TGTGCCAGCAGTGTATTCGCAACCATGAACACTGAAGCTTTCTTT.